The clone carrying this T cell receptor (beta chain) occurred a few times. Its specificity is unknown. Germline CDR1 MGHRA, CDR2 YSYEKL. V shed 0 bases, J shed 1 base, and the junction held 14 bases outside the gene matches. CDR3 length: 20 residues. The source of the sample is a study of T-cell memory formation after mild COVID-19. General study points: Memory sampled before infection contained some responding clones, suggesting cross-reactive memory joined.

MiXCR was run by TCRdb on the 5' RACE reads, yielding one entry per CDR3 protein. The sample carries more than 400,000 distinct CDR3 sequences, roughly 20% recorded once. V gene TRBV4-1 combines with J gene TRBJ2-1; TRBD1 aligns across 8 bases. Sequencing was done on a sample of PBMCs or a T cell subset sorted from them (not recorded which). The TCR originated in an adult woman who had mild COVID-19 (a few samples of this study predate the infection). Cell type and time point are not known. CDR3 sequence (DNA): TGCGCCAGCAGCCAAGACCTCTGGTCCGATACAGGGGGGTCCTACAATGAGCAGTTCTTC. As protein: CASSQDLWSDTGGSYNEQFF.